This T cell receptor (beta chain) was observed in a study of CD8 T cells in ankylosing spondylitis. Study results and limitations: Matched ankylosing spondylitis synovial fluid reportedly contained a significantly enriched population of disease-linked clones. Clones linked with disease were CD8+ and fairly uncommon in the peripheral blood.

Looked up from germline, CDR1 is SGHRS and CDR2 is YFSETQ. CDR3 length: 15 residues. V lost 4 bases, J lost 7 bases, and 6 bases stayed unmatched. Researchers built TCR beta libraries using quantitative 5'-RACE with molecular barcodes. TCRdb processed the 5' RACE reads anew with MiXCR; each CDR3 protein has one entry. The sample includes 35,000 to 45,000 distinct CDR3 sequences, approximately 10% seen only once; the top ten take about 1.4%. For this clonotype: What it recognizes is unknown.

V is TRBV5-1 and J is TRBJ2-1, with 12 bases that match TRBD2. The TCR was taken from a male donor with ankylosing spondylitis or in good health (not recorded which). The sample was blood, either unsorted or a sorted T cell fraction (not recorded which). DNA of the CDR3: TGCGCCAGCAGCCCCCTAGCGGGGGGGCTTAATGAGCAGTTCTTC. Protein product: CASSPLAGGLNEQFF. Complete variable domain (other parts from reference TRBV5-1 and TRBJ2-1): KAGVTQTPRYLIKTRGQQVTLSCSPISGHRSVSWYQQTPGQGLQFLFEYFSETQRNKGNFPGRFSGRQFSNSRSEMNVSTLELGDSALYLCASSPLAGGLNEQFFGPGTRLTVL.